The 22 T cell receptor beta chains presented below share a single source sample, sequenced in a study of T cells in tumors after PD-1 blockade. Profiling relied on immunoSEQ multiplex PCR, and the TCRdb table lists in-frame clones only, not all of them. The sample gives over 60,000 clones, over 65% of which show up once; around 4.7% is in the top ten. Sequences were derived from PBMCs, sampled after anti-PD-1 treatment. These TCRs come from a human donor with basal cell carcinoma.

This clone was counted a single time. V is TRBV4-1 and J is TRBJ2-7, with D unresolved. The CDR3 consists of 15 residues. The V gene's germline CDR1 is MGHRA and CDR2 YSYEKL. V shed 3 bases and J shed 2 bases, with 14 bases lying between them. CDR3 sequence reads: CASSQASWGTYEQYF. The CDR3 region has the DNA TGCGCCAGCAGCCAGGCTTCGTGGGGAACCTACGAGCAGTACTTC.

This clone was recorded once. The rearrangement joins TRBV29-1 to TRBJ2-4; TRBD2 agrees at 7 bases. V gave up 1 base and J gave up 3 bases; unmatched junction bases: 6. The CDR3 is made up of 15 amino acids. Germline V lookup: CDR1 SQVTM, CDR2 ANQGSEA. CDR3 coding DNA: TGCAGCGTTGAAGGAGGGGACTATGACAAAAACATTCAGTACTTC. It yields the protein CSVEGGDYDKNIQYF.

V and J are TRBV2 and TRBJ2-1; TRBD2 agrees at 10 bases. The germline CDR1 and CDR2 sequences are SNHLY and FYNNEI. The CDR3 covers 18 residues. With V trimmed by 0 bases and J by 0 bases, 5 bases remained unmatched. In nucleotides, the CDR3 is TGTGCCAGCAGTGAAGCGGATAGCGGGGGGTTCTCCTACAATGAGCAGTTCTTC. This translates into CASSEADSGGFSYNEQFF. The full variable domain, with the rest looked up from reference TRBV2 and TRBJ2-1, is EPEVTQTPSHQVTQMGQEVILRCVPISNHLYFYWYRQILGQKVEFLVSFYNNEISEKSEIFDDQFSVERPDGSNFTLKIRSTKLEDSAMYFCASSEADSGGFSYNEQFFGPGTRLTVL.

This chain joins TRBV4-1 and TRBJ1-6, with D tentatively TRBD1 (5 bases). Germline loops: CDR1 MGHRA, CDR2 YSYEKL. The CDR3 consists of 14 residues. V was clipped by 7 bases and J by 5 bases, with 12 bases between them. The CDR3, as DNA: TGCGCCAGCACCTCAACCAGGGATAATTCACCCCTCCACTTT. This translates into CASTSTRDNSPLHF.

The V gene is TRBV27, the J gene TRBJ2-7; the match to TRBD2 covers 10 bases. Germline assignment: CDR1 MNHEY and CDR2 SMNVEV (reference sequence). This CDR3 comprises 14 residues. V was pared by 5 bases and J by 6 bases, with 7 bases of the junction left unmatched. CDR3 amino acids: CASSIAGGTREQYF. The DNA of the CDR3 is TGTGCCAGCAGTATAGCGGGGGGTACACGCGAGCAGTACTTC.

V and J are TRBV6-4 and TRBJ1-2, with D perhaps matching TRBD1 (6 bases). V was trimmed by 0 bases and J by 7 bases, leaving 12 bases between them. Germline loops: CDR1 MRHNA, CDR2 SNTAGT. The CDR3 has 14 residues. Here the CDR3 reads CASSDSNRAGGYTF. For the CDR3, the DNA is TGTGCCAGCAGTGACTCGAACAGGGCCGGTGGCTACACCTTC.

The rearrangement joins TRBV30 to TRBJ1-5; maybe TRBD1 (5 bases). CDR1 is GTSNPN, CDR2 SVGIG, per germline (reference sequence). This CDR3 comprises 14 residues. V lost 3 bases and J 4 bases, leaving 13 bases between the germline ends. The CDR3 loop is CAWSLGGGNQPQHF. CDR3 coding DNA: TGTGCCTGGAGCCTCGGGGGGGGAAATCAGCCCCAGCATTTT.

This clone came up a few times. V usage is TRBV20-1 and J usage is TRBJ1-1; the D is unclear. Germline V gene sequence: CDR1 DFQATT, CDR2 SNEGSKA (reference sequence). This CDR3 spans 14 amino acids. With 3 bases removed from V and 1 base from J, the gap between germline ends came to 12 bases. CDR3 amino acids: CSASSSNWNTEAFF. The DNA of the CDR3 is TGCAGTGCTAGTTCCAGCAATTGGAACACTGAAGCTTTCTTT.

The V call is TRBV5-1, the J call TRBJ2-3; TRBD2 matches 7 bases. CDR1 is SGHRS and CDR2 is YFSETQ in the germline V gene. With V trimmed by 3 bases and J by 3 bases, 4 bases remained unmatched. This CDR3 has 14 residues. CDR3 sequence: CASSSGLPTDTQYF. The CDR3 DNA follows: TGCGCCAGCAGCTCGGGACTACCAACAGATACGCAGTATTTT.

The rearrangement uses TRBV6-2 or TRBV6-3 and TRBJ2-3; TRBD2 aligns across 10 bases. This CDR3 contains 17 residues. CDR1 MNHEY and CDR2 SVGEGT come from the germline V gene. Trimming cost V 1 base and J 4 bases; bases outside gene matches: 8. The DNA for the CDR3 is TGTGCCAGCAGTTACTTCGGACTAGCGGATGGATCAGATACGCAGTATTTT. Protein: CASSYFGLADGSDTQYF.

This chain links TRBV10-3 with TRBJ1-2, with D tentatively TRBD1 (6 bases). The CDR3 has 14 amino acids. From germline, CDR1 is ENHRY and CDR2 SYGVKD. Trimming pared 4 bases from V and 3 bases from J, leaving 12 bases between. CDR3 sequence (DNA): TGTGCCATCAGTGTAGGGGGGTCCGACTATGGCTACACCTTC. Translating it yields CAISVGGSDYGYTF.

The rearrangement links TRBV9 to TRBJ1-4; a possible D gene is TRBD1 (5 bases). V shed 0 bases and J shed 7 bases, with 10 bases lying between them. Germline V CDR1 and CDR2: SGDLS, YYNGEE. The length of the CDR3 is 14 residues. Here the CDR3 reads CASSVDWGSEKLFF. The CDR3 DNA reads TGTGCCAGCAGCGTAGACTGGGGGAGTGAAAAACTGTTTTTT.

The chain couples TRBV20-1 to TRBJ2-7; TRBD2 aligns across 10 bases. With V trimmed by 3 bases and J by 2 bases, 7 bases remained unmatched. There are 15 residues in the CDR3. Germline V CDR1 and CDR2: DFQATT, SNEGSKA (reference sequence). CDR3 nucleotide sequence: TGCAGTGCTAGTATCGGGACTAGCGAAGCCTACGAGCAGTACTTC. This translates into CSASIGTSEAYEQYF.

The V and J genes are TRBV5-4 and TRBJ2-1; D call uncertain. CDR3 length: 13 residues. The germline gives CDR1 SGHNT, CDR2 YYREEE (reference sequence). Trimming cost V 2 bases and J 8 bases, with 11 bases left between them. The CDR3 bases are TGTGCCAGCAGCTTCGGCTATGGAGATGAGCAGTTCTTC. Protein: CASSFGYGDEQFF.

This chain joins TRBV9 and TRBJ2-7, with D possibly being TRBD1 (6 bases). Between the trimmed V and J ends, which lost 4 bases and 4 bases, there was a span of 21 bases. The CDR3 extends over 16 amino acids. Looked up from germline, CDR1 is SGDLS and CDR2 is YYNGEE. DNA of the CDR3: TGTGCCAGCAGCCTCACAGGGAGTTCTCGTTCTTACGAGCAGTACTTC. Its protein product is CASSLTGSSRSYEQYF.

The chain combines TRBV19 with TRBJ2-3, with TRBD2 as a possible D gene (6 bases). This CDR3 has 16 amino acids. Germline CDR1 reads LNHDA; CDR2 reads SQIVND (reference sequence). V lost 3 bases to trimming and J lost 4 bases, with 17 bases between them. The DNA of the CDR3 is TGTGCCAGTAGTATCATCGGGGGAGGTGGAGCAGATACGCAGTATTTT. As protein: CASSIIGGGGADTQYF. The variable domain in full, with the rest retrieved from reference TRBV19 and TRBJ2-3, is DGGITQSPKYLFRKEGQNVTLSCEQNLNHDAMYWYRQDPGQGLRLIYYSQIVNDFQKGDIAEGYSVSREKKESFPLTVTSAQKNPTAFYLCASSIIGGGGADTQYFGPGTRLTVL.

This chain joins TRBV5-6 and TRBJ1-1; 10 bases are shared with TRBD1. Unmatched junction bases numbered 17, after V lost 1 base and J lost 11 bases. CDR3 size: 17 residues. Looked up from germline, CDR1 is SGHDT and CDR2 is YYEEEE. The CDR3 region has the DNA TGTGCCAGCAGCTTGATGTCAGGGACAGGGGTCCCGTCAAGGGCTTTCTTT. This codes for CASSLMSGTGVPSRAFF.

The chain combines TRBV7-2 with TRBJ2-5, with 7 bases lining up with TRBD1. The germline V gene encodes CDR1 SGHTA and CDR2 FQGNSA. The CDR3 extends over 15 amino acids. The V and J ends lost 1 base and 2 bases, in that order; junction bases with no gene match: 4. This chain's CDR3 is CASSLVGTAQETQYF. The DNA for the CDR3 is TGTGCCAGCAGCTTAGTCGGGACAGCACAAGAGACCCAGTACTTC. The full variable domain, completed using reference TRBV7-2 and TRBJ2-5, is GAGVSQSPSNKVTEKGKDVELRCDPISGHTALYWYRQSLGQGLEFLIYFQGNSAPDKSGLPSDRFSAERTGGSVSTLTIQRTQQEDSAVYLCASSLVGTAQETQYFGPGTRLLVL.

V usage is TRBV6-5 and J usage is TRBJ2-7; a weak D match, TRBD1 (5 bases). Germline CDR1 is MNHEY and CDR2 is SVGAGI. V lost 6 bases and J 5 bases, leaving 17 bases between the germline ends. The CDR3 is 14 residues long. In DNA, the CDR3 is TGTGCCAGCAGCAGACAGAGGCTGAGTGACGAGCAGTACTTC. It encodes CASSRQRLSDEQYF.

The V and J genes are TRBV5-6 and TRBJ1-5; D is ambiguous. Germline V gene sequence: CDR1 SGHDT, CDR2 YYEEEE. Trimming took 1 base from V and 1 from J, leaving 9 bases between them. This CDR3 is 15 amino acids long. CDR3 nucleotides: TGTGCCAGCAGCTTGTTAGGGAGCAGCAATCAGCCCCAGCATTTT. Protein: CASSLLGSSNQPQHF.

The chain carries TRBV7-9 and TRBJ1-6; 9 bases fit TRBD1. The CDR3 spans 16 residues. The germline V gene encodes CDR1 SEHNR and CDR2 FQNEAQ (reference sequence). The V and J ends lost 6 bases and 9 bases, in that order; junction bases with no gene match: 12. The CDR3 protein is CASSFRTGTGSSPLHF. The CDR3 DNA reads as TGTGCCAGCAGTTTTCGAACCGGGACAGGGAGTTCACCCCTCCACTTT.

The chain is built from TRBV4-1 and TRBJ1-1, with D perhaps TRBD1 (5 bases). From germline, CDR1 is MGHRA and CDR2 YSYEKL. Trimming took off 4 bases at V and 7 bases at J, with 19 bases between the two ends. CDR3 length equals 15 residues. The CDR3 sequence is CASSPRRLGRDEAFF. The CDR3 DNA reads TGCGCCAGCAGCCCTAGAAGGTTGGGACGCGATGAAGCTTTCTTT.